The 15 T cell receptor beta chains presented below share a single source sample, sequenced in a study of T cell changes during pregnancy in multiple sclerosis. The repertoire was sequenced with immunoSEQ multiplex PCR; TCRdb's copy has only in-frame clones and lacks some. The repertoire holds tens of thousands of clones, with over 80% as singletons. The starting material was peripheral blood, obtained in the first trimester of pregnancy. All receptors derive from a female donor with multiple sclerosis, enrolled in a pregnancy study.

This chain uses TRBV5-4 with TRBJ2-3; TRBD2 matches at 9 bases. Unmatched junction bases numbered 10, after V lost 4 bases and J lost 4 bases. The CDR3 extends over 16 amino acids. Germline CDR1 and CDR2: SGHNT and YYREEE (reference sequence). The DNA for the CDR3 is TGTGCCAGCAGCCCGAGAGGGGCGGGGGGGCCAGATACGCAGTATTTT. This sequence encodes CASSPRGAGGPDTQYF.

The chain carries TRBV29-1 and TRBJ2-7, with D possibly matching TRBD1 (6 bases). Trimming stripped 6 bases from V and 2 bases from J, with 14 bases between. Germline V lookup: CDR1 SQVTM, CDR2 ANQGSEA. The CDR3 length is 13 residues. The CDR3 sequence: CSVLTGKAYEQYF. In DNA, the CDR3 is TGCAGCGTACTGACAGGAAAGGCCTACGAGCAGTACTTC.

The rearrangement uses TRBV27 and TRBJ2-7; the D is unclear. CDR1 is MNHEY, CDR2 SMNVEV, per germline (reference sequence). V gave up 3 bases and J gave up 5 bases, with 5 bases separating them. There are 11 residues in the CDR3. For the CDR3, the DNA is TGTGCCAGCAGTTTTAATGACGAGCAGTACTTC. Protein product: CASSFNDEQYF.

This clone appeared a single time. The V and J genes are TRBV5-4 and TRBJ2-3; D is possibly TRBD2 (6 bases). Trimming left V 4 bases short and J 5 bases short, with 8 bases between. This CDR3 has 12 amino acids. Germline V gene data show CDR1 as SGHNT and CDR2 as YYREEE (reference sequence). CDR3 amino acids: CASSLSGDTQYF. The DNA of the CDR3 is TGTGCCAGCAGCCTTAGCGGAGATACGCAGTATTTT.

Concerning this clone: The sample has other DNA sequences that encode this CDR3 too. The J gene is TRBJ2-7, the V gene TRBV9; 7 positions match TRBD2. The CDR3 totals 14 residues. CDR1 is SGDLS, CDR2 YYNGEE, per germline. The V and J ends lost 0 bases and 2 bases, in that order; junction bases with no gene match: 2. This chain's CDR3 is CASSVGGGTYEQYF. CDR3 DNA: TGTGCCAGCAGCGTAGGGGGGGGAACCTACGAGCAGTACTTC.

In this sample, this clone turned up once. The chain employs TRBV5-5 and TRBJ2-1; tentative D call: TRBD1 (6 bases). Trimming cost V 3 bases and J 5 bases, with 12 bases left between them. This CDR3 contains 14 residues. The germline CDR1 and CDR2 sequences are SGHKS and YYEKEE (reference sequence). The DNA of the CDR3 is TGTGCCAGCAGCTCCTACAGGGTCGACAATGAGCAGTTCTTC. Its protein product is CASSSYRVDNEQFF. The variable domain in full, with the rest retrieved from reference TRBV5-5 and TRBJ2-1, is DAGVTQSPTHLIKTRGQQVTLRCSPISGHKSVSWYQQVLGQGPQFIFQYYEKEERGRGNFPDRFSARQFPNYSSELNVNALLLGDSALYLCASSSYRVDNEQFFGPGTRLTVL.

The chain couples TRBV21-1 to TRBJ1-2; TRBD1 reflects the table's D call only, with no check against the DNA. TRBV21-1 is shown as a pseudogene. The CDR3 totals 19 residues. The CDR3 region has the DNA TGTGCCAGCAGCATACAGGGTTCTTCGCCCCTTATAAGGGACTATGGCTACACCTTC. Amino acid sequence: CASSIQGSSPLIRDYGYTF.

The chain joins TRBV19 to TRBJ2-7, with D possibly TRBD1 on 5 matching bases. V gave up 5 bases and J gave up 6 bases, with 11 bases separating them. Germline CDR1 reads LNHDA; CDR2 reads SQIVND (reference sequence). The CDR3 sequence is 12 residues long. The DNA of the CDR3 is TGTGCCAGTAGTCCCGTTACAGGCGAGCAGTACTTC. As protein: CASSPVTGEQYF.

V usage is TRBV5-1 and J usage is TRBJ1-1; the D is unclear. The CDR3 runs to 15 residues. Germline-derived CDR1 and CDR2 are SGHRS and YFSETQ. V was shortened by 2 bases and J by 1 base, with 12 bases between the two germline ends. In DNA, the CDR3 is TGCGCCAGCAGCTTTCCCGGCGGAGGGAACACTGAAGCTTTCTTT. It specifies CASSFPGGGNTEAFF.

Regarding this clone: The sample has other DNA sequences that encode this CDR3 too. The J gene is TRBJ2-3, the V gene TRBV5-1, with TRBD2 matching over 7 bases. Germline V gene lookup returns CDR1 SGHRS and CDR2 YFSETQ. The V and J ends lost 1 base and 0 bases, in that order; junction bases with no gene match: 2. The CDR3 loop spans 15 amino acids. CDR3 DNA sequence: TGCGCCAGCAGCTTGTCTAGCGGTAGCACAGATACGCAGTATTTT. Its translation: CASSLSSGSTDTQYF.

The V and J genes are TRBV7-9 and TRBJ2-1, with 15 positions matching TRBD2. The CDR3 sequence is 19 residues long. Germline loops: CDR1 SEHNR, CDR2 FQNEAQ (reference sequence). The V gene end was trimmed by 5 bases and the J gene end by 0 bases; junction bases not matched to a gene: 8. CDR3 in amino acids: CASSPEGLAGGSSYNEQFF. The CDR3 DNA sequence: TGTGCCAGCAGCCCCGAAGGACTAGCGGGAGGGAGCTCCTACAATGAGCAGTTCTTC.

The count of this clone is one. V and J are TRBV12-5 and TRBJ1-2, with TRBD1 identical over 8 bases. CDR3 length equals 15 residues. CDR1 and CDR2 (germline): LGHNT, FRNRAP. Germline trimming cut 10 bases from V and 1 base from J; bases unmatched to any gene: 11. Written as DNA, the CDR3 is TGTGCTATTTACACATCACAGGGGGTTAACTATGGCTACACCTTC. Translated, it gives CAIYTSQGVNYGYTF.

V is TRBV5-1 and J is TRBJ2-7, with D maybe TRBD1 (6 bases). There are 15 residues in the CDR3. V lost 5 bases to trimming and J lost 0 bases, with 15 bases between them. Looked up from germline, CDR1 is SGHRS and CDR2 is YFSETQ. The CDR3 is CASSSGTSLSYEQYF. CDR3 in DNA: TGCGCCAGCAGTTCCGGGACATCTCTCTCCTACGAGCAGTACTTC.

This sequence joins TRBV7-2 and TRBJ1-5; D is possibly TRBD1 (5 bases). V dropped 4 bases and J dropped 11 bases, with 27 bases sitting between them. Germline V gene sequence: CDR1 SGHTA, CDR2 FQGNSA. The CDR3 runs 17 residues. CDR3 coding DNA: TGTGCCAGCAGCTCCGCGGGAGTAGAACTCGGGGGAGGGACCCAGCATTTT. Translating gives CASSSAGVELGGGTQHF.

This sequence joins TRBV5-5 and TRBJ2-7; possible D gene TRBD1, 5 bases. The germline V gene has CDR1 SGHKS and CDR2 YYEKEE (reference sequence). The CDR3 has 14 amino acids. Trimming pared 4 bases from V and 3 bases from J, leaving 14 bases between. The CDR3 region has the DNA TGTGCCAGCAGCCAAGTCGACAGATACTACGAGCAGTACTTC. Translation: CASSQVDRYYEQYF.